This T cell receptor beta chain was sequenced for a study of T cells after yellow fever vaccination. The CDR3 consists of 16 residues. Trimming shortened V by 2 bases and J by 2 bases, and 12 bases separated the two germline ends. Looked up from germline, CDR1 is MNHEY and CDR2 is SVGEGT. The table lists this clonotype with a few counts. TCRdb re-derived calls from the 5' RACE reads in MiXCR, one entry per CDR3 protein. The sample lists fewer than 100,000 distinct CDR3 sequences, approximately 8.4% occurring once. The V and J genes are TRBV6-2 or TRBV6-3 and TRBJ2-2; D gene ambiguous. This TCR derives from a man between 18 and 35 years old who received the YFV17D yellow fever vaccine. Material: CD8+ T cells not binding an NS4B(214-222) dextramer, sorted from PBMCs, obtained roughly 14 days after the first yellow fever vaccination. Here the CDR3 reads CASSYTGPGNTGELFF. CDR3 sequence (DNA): TGTGCCAGCAGTTACACCGGACCGGGCAACACCGGGGAGCTGTTTTTT.